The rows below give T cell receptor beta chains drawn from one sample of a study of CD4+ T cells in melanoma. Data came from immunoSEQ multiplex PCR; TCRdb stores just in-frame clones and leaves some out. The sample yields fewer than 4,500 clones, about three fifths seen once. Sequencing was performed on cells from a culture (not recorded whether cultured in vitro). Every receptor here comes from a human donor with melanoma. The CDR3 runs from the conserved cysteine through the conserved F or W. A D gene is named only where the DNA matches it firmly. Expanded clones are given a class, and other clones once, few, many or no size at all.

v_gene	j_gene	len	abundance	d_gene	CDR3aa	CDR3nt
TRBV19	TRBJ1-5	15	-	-	CASKITGDSNQPQHF	TGTGCCAGTAAGATCACAGGTGATAGCAATCAGCCCCAGCATTTT
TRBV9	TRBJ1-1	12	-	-	CASGGMNTEAFF	TGTGCCAGTGGGGGTATGAACACTGAAGCTTTCTTT
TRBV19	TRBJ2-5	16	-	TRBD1	CASSTGTGSKSETQYF	TGTGCCAGTAGTACGGGGACAGGGTCGAAGTCGGAGACCCAGTACTTC
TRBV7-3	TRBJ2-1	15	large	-	CASSQGLHSYNEQFF	TGTGCCAGCAGCCAAGGACTGCACTCCTACAATGAGCAGTTCTTC
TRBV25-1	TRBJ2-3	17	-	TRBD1	CASSEFNGGQSTDTQYF	TGTGCCAGCAGTGAATTCAATGGGGGACAGAGCACAGATACGCAGTATTTT
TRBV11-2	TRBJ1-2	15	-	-	CASSLYRGSNYGYTF	TGTGCCAGCAGCTTATACCGGGGCTCTAACTATGGCTACACCTTC
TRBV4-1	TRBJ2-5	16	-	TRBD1	CASSQGQGLAQETQYF	TGCGCCAGCAGCCAGGGACAGGGGCTGGCCCAAGAGACCCAGTACTTC
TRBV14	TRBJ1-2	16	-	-	CASSQDWAGDQRGYTF	TGTGCCAGCAGCCAAGATTGGGCGGGGGACCAGAGGGGCTACACCTTC
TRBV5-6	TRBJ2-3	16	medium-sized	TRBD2	CASSTVLAGGPDTQYF	TGTGCCAGCAGCACAGTACTAGCGGGGGGGCCAGATACGCAGTATTTT
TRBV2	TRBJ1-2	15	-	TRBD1	CASSELQGANYGYTF	TGTGCCAGCAGTGAACTCCAGGGGGCTAACTATGGCTACACCTTC
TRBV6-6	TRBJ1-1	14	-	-	CASSYTETNTEAFF	TGTGCCAGCAGTTACACCGAGACTAACACTGAAGCTTTCTTT
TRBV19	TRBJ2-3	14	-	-	CASAQGRGVDTQYF	TGTGCCAGTGCACAGGGACGCGGCGTAGATACGCAGTATTTT